This entry describes one T cell receptor beta chain. The clone's antigen remains unknown. The record has no base qualities; no much larger clone is one base away. The data were obtained in a study of T-cell memory formation after mild COVID-19 (dated by TCRdb to about 2021). For context, the study as a whole: Most TCR sequence clusters were specific to one of the two donors. The cohort comprised two young, previously healthy adult volunteers, one female and one male. Longitudinal TCRalpha and TCRbeta repertoire sequencing tracked T-cell clones expanding and contracting after mild COVID-19 in two donors.

V gives up 1 base and J gives up 2 bases, and the segment between their germline ends measures 10 bases. The CDR3 holds 15 amino acids from the cysteine to the phenylalanine. The retained sequence is limited to the CDR3, 45 bases, with the frame set at the first base. Reading the germline V gene gives CDR1 SGHAT and CDR2 FQNNGV. Sequenced on an Illumina NovaSeq 6000. Using 5'RACE with constant-segment primers, TCRalpha and TCRbeta cDNA libraries were constructed, with sample barcodes and unique molecular identifiers added in the process. Trizol reagent was used to extract RNA from every sample. Amplification of the libraries took two PCR steps, and the second step added a second sample barcode plus Illumina TruSeq adapters. Libraries were sequenced on an Illumina NovaSeq with 2 x 150 bp paired-end reads. In the paper's pipeline: Demultiplexing of reads and collapsing into UMI-guided consensus sequences were performed with migec v1.2.7. With mixcr v2.1.11, UMI consensuses were aligned to TRA and TRB V and J templates and assembled into clonotypes. A clonotype was counted as expanded or contracted only when both edgeR and NoisET called the clonotype significant, with the noise models trained on biological replicates. For edgeR calls, the cutoffs were a false discovery rate-adjusted p below 0.01 and a log2 fold-change threshold of 1. As an exploratory analysis of dynamics, max-normalized trajectories of the 1000 most abundant clonotypes were examined by PCA with hierarchical clustering. Separately sequenced CD4+ and CD8+ repertoires were used to assign the CD4 or CD8 phenotype of responding clones. TCRdb trimmed the raw reads at Q25, called clones with MiXCR and kept productive beta chains. CDR3 protein duplicates are merged, each entry listing the most common genes and DNA. These V and J calls originate from TCRdb's pipeline instead of the authors' own analysis. The sample profile shows about 360,000 distinct CDR3 sequences; approximately 15% of them were found once. Clones ranked in the top ten supply around a fifth of the sample.

Findings and caveats that apply to the study as a whole: From day 15 to 85, contracting clones showed balanced CD4/CD8 phenotypes, whereas a second wave of clones that expanded from day 15 to 37 leaned towards CD4+. The second-wave clones that peaked on day 37 were not confirmed to be SARS-CoV-2 specific. Contracting CD4+ clones turned up mainly in the CM and EM memory subsets, whereas EMRA was where CD8+ clones were enriched. Some responding clones were found in pre-infection memory, which suggests that pre-existing cross-reactive memory T cells took part in the SARS-CoV-2 response. Only two mild cases were covered in the study, and larger cohorts including severe cases with pre-infection samples were considered necessary.

Ficoll-Paque density gradient centrifugation was used to isolate PBMCs. Sequences were obtained from PBMCs or a T cell subset sorted from them (not recorded which). The chain employs TRBV11-2 and TRBJ2-3, and TRBD2 may be the D gene, going by 5 matching bases. The TCR sequence derives from a man between 18 and 35 years old who had mild COVID-19 (a few samples of this study predate the infection). The sample titles of this study are shuffled in the database, so cell type and time point are left out; the donor was told from shared clones. The nucleotides read TGTGCCAGCAGCTTAGGGTCCGGGAACACAGATACGCAGTATTTT. Translated, this is CASSLGSGNTDTQYF.